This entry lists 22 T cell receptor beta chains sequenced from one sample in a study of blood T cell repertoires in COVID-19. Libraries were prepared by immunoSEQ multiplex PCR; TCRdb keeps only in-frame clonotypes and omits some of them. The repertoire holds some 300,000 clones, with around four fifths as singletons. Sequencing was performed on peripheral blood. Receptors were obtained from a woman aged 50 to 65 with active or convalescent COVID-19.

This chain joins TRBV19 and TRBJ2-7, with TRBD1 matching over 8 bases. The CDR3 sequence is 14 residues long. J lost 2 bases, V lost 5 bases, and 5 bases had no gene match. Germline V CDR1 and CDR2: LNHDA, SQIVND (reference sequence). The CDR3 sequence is CASSEVQGAYEQYF. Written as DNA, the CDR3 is TGTGCCAGTAGTGAGGTACAGGGGGCCTACGAGCAGTACTTC.

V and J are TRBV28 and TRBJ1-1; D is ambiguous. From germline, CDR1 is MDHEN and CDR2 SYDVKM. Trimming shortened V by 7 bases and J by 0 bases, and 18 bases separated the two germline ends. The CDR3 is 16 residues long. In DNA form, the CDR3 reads TGTGCCAGCACTATTGGTCGGGGTTTCATGAACACTGAAGCTTTCTTT. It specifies CASTIGRGFMNTEAFF. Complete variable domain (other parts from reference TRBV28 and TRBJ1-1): DVKVTQSSRYLVKRTGEKVFLECVQDMDHENMFWYRQDPGLGLRLIYFSYDVKMKEKGDIPEGYSVSREKKERFSLILESASTNQTSMYLCASTIGRGFMNTEAFFGQGTRLTVV.

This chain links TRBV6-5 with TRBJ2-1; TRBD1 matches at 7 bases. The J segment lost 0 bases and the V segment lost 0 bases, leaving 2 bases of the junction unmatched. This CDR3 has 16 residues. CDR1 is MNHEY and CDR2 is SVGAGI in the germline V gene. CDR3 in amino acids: CASSYSPGGSYNEQFF. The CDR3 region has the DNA TGTGCCAGCAGTTACTCACCAGGGGGCTCCTACAATGAGCAGTTCTTC.

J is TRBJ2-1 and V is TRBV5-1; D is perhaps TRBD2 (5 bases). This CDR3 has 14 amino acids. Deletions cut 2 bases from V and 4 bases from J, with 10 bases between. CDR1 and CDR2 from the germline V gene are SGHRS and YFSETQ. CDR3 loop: CASSFVAPYNEQFF. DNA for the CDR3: TGCGCCAGCAGCTTCGTAGCGCCATACAATGAGCAGTTCTTC.

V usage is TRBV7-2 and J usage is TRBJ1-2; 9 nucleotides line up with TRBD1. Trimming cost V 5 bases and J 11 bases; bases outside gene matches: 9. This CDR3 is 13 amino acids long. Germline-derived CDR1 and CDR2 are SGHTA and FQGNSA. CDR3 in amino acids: CASSPHSGTGYTF. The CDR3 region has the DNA TGTGCCAGCAGCCCGCATTCCGGGACAGGGTACACCTTC.

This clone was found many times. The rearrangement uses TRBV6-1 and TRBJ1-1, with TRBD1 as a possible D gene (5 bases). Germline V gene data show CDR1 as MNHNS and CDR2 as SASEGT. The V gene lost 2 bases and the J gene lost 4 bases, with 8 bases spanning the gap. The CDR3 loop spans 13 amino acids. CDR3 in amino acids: CASSERGGTEAFF. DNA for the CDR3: TGTGCCAGCAGTGAAAGGGGAGGCACTGAAGCTTTCTTT.

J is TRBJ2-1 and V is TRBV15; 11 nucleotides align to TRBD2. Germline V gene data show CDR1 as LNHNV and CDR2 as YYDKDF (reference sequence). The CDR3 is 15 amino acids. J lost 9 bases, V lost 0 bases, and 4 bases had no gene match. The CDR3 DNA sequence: TGTGCCACCAGCAGAGATCGGCTAGCGGGGGGTGAGCAGTTCTTC. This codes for CATSRDRLAGGEQFF. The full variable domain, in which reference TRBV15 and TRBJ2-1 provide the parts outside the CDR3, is DAMVIQNPRYQVTQFGKPVTLSCSQTLNHNVMYWYQQKSSQAPKLLFHYYDKDFNNEADTPDNFQSRRPNTSFCFLDIRSPGLGDTAMYLCATSRDRLAGGEQFFGPGTRLTVL.

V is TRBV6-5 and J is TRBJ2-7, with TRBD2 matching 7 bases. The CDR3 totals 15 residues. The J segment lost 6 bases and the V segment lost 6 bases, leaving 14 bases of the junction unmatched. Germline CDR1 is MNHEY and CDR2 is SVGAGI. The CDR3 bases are TGTGCCAGCAGCACGAACGCCGGGACTACTTCCGAGCAGTACTTC. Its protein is CASSTNAGTTSEQYF.

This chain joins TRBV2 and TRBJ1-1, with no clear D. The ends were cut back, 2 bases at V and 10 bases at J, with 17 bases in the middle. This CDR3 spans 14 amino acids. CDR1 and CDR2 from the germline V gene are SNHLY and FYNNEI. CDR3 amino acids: CASSELLGRNVAFF. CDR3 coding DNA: TGTGCCAGCAGTGAATTGTTAGGGAGAAATGTAGCTTTCTTT.

The CDR3 nucleotides read TGTGCCAGCAGCCCTAGACTAGCGGGAGGCTCCGATACGCAGTATTTT. This translates into CASSPRLAGGSDTQYF. This chain joins TRBV7-6 and TRBJ2-3; 13 bases match TRBD2. The ends lost 5 bases at V and 6 bases at J; junction bases unmatched: 8. The V gene's germline CDR1 is SGHVS and CDR2 FNYEAQ. CDR3 length: 16 amino acids. The whole variable domain, remainder taken from reference TRBV7-6 and TRBJ2-3, is GAGVSQSPRYKVTKRGQDVALRCDPISGHVSLYWYRQALGQGPEFLTYFNYEAQQDKSGLPNDRFSAERPEGSISTLTIQRTEQRDSAMYRCASSPRLAGGSDTQYFGPGTRLTVL.

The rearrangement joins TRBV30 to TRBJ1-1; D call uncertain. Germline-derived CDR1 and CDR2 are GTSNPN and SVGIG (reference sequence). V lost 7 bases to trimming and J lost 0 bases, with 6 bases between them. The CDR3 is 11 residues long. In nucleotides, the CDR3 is TGTGCCTCCTACTTGAACACTGAAGCTTTCTTT. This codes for CASYLNTEAFF.

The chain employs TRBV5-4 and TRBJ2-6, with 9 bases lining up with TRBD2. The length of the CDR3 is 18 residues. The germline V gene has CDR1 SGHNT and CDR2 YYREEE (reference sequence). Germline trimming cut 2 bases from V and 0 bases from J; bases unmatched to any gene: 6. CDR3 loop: CASSLLAGGFSGANVLTF. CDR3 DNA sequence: TGTGCCAGCAGCTTACTGGCGGGGGGGTTCTCTGGGGCCAACGTCCTGACTTTC.

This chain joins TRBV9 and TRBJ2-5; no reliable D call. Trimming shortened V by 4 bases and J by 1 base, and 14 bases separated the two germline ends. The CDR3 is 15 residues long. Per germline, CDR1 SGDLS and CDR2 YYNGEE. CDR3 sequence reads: CASSPPNPVQETQYF. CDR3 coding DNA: TGTGCCAGCAGCCCACCCAACCCGGTCCAAGAGACCCAGTACTTC.

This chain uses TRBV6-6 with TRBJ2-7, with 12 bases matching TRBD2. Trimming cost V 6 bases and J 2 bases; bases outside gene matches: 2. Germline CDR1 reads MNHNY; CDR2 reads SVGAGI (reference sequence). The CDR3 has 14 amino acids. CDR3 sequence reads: CASSRTSGAYEQYF. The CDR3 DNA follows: TGTGCCAGCAGCCGGACTAGCGGGGCCTACGAGCAGTACTTC.

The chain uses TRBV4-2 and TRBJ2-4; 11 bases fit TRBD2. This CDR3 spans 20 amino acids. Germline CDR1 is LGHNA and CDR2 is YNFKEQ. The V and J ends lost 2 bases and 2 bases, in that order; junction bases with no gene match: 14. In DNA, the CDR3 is TGTGCCAGCAGCCAAACGGGACTAGCGGTTTCGGAGGGCACCAAAAACATTCAGTACTTC. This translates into CASSQTGLAVSEGTKNIQYF.

The CDR3 sequence is CASSLATRGQQPQHF. For the CDR3, the DNA is TGTGCCAGCAGCTTAGCGACCAGGGGGCAACAGCCCCAGCATTTT. The chain couples TRBV7-8 to TRBJ1-5; 8 bases are shared with TRBD1. Per germline, CDR1 SGHVS and CDR2 FQNEAQ. V was pared by 0 bases and J by 7 bases, with 5 bases of the junction left unmatched. There are 15 residues in the CDR3.

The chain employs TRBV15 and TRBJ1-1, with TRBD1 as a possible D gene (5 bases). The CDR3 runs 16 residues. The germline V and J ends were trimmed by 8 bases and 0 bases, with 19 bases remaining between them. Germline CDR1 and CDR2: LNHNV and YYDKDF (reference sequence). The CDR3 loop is CATRDGRGLLNTEAFF. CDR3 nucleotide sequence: TGTGCCACCCGAGACGGGCGGGGCTTATTGAACACTGAAGCTTTCTTT.

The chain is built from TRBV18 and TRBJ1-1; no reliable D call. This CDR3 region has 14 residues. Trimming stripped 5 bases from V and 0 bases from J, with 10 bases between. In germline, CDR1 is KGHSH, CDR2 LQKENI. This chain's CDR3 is CASSVTELNTEAFF. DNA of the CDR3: TGTGCCAGCTCAGTTACAGAGTTGAACACTGAAGCTTTCTTT.

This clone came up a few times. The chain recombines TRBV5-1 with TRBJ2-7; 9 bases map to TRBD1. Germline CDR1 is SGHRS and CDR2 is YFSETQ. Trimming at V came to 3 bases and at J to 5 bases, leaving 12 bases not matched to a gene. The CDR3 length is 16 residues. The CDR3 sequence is CASSSYTGTGLNEQYF. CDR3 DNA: TGCGCCAGCAGCTCTTATACCGGGACAGGGCTAAACGAGCAGTACTTC.

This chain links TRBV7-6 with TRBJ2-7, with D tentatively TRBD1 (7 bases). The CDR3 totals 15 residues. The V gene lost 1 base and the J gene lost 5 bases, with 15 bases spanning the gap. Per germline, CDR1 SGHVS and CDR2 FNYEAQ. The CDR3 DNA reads TGTGCCAGCAGCTTAGGTGGAGGGGGCTATAACGAGCAGTACTTC. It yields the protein CASSLGGGGYNEQYF.

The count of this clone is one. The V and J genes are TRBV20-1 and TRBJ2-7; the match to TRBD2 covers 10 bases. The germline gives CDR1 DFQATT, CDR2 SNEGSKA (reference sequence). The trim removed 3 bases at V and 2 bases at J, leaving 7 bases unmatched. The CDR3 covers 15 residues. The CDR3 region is CSASPLAGVPYEQYF. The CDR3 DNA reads TGCAGTGCTAGTCCCCTAGCGGGGGTCCCCTACGAGCAGTACTTC.

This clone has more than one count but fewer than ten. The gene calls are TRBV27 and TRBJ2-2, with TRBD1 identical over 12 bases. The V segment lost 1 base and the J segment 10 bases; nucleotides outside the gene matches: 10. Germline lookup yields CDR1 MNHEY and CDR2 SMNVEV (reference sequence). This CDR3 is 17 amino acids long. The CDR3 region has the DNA TGTGCCAGCAGTTTATTAGGGGGACAGGGGGCACGAATGGAGCTGTTTTTT. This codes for CASSLLGGQGARMELFF.